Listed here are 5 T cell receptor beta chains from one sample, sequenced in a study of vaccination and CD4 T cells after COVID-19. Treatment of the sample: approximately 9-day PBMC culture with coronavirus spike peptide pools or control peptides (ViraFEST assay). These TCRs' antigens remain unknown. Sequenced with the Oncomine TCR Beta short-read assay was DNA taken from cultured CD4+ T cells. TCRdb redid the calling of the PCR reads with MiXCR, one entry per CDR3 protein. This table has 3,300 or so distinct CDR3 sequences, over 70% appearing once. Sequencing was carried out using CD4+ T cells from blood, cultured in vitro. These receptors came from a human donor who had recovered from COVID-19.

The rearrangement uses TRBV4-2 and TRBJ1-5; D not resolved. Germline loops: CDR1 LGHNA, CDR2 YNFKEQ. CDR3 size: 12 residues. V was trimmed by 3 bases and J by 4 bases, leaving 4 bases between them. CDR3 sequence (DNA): TGTGCCAGCAGCCAGTCAAATCAGCCCCAGCATTTT. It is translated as CASSQSNQPQHF.

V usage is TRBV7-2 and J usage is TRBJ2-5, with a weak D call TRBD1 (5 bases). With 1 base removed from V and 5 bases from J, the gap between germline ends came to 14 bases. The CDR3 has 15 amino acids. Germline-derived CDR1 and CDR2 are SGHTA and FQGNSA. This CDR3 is CASSLVAAGSETQYF. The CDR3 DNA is TGTGCCAGCAGCTTAGTCGCCGCAGGGTCGGAGACCCAGTACTTC.

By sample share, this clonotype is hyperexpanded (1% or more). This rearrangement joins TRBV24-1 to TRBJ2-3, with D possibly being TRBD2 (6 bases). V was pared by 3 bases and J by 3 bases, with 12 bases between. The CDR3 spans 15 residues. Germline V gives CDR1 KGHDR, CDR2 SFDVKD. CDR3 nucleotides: TGTGCCACCAGTGATCGGGGGATTTTGACAGATACGCAGTATTTT. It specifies CATSDRGILTDTQYF.

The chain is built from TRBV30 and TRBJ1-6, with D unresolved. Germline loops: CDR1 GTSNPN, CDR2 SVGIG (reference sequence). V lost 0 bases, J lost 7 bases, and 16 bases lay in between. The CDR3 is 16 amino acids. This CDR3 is CAWSVEGMWRNSPLHF. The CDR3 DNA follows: TGTGCCTGGAGTGTAGAAGGGATGTGGCGCAATTCACCCCTCCACTTT.

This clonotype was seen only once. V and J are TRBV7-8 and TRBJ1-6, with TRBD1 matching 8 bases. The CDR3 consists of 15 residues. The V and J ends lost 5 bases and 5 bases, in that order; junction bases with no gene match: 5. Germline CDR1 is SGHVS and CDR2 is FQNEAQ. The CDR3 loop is CASSTRQGNNSPLHF. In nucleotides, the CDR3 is TGTGCCAGCAGCACTCGACAGGGGAATAATTCACCCCTCCACTTT.